Listed here are 8 T cell receptor beta chains from one sample, sequenced in a study of blood T cell repertoires in COVID-19. Measured with immunoSEQ multiplex PCR; TCRdb has only the in-frame clones, and not every one. The sample holds 150,000 or so clones, around 80% seen once. The sequenced sample was PBMCs or T cells enriched from blood (not recorded which). These receptor sequences come from a man aged 70-80 years who had been exposed to COVID-19.

J is TRBJ2-5 and V is TRBV15; 7 nucleotides align to TRBD1. Trimming took 1 base from V and 2 from J; bases not matched to a gene: 7. This CDR3 region has 16 residues. In germline, CDR1 is LNHNV, CDR2 YYDKDF (reference sequence). CDR3 loop: CATSRGGTALQETQYF. The CDR3 nucleotides are TGTGCCACCAGCAGAGGGGGGACAGCCTTGCAAGAGACCCAGTACTTC.

This clone was detected only a few times. The CDR3 sequence: CASRGPGGNEKLFF. DNA for the CDR3: TGTGCCAGCAGGGGGCCAGGGGGGAATGAAAAACTGTTTTTT. The J gene is TRBJ1-4, the V gene TRBV2; 7 bases are shared with TRBD1. Germline CDR1 reads SNHLY; CDR2 reads FYNNEI. J gave up 5 bases and V 6 bases, and 6 bases lay outside the gene matches. The CDR3 covers 14 residues.

V gene TRBV9 combines with J gene TRBJ1-3; unclear D gene. The ends were cut back, 0 bases at V and 4 bases at J, with 14 bases in the middle. Germline CDR1 reads SGDLS; CDR2 reads YYNGEE. The CDR3 loop spans 16 amino acids. CDR3 protein: CASSVEFSRGGNTIYF. CDR3 nucleotides: TGTGCCAGCAGCGTAGAATTCTCGAGAGGAGGAAACACCATATATTTT.

The rearrangement uses TRBV6-5 and TRBJ1-2, with 10 bases that match TRBD1. The CDR3 contains 14 residues. CDR1 and CDR2 from the germline V gene are MNHEY and SVGAGI. Trimming at V came to 0 bases and at J to 7 bases, leaving 2 bases not matched to a gene. Here the CDR3 reads CASSYSTGGGGYTF. For the CDR3, the DNA is TGTGCCAGCAGTTACTCGACAGGGGGCGGTGGCTACACCTTC.

V is TRBV7-2 and J is TRBJ1-6; D gene uncertain. The V end lost 2 bases, the J end lost 6 bases, and 17 bases lay between the germline ends. The CDR3 is 17 residues long. CDR1 is SGHTA, CDR2 FQGNSA, per germline. The CDR3 here is CASSLTLRGSTNSPLHF. DNA for the CDR3: TGTGCCAGCAGCTTAACTCTTCGGGGTAGTACTAATTCACCCCTCCACTTT.

This chain uses TRBV4-3 with TRBJ1-2, with 7 bases identical to TRBD1. CDR1 is LGHNA, CDR2 YSLEER, per germline. V was clipped by 5 bases and J by 3 bases; unmatched bases: 9. The CDR3 covers 15 residues. The DNA for the CDR3 is TGCGCCAGCAGCGGCTACAGGGGAGATGACTATGGCTACACCTTC. This translates into CASSGYRGDDYGYTF.

The chain couples TRBV2 to TRBJ1-2; D remains unclear. This CDR3 has 14 amino acids. In germline, CDR1 is SNHLY, CDR2 FYNNEI. With 4 bases removed from V and 2 bases from J, the gap between germline ends came to 11 bases. CDR3 residues: CASSVIRGNYGYTF. DNA for the CDR3: TGTGCCAGCAGTGTTATCCGGGGAAACTATGGCTACACCTTC.

This sequence joins TRBV19 and TRBJ1-1, with D hard to call. The CDR3 consists of 13 residues. V was cut by 9 bases and J by 2 bases, with 13 bases left in between. The germline CDR1 and CDR2 sequences are LNHDA and SQIVND (reference sequence). The CDR3 coding sequence is TGTGCCAGCCACCGGGCGGGTAACACTGAAGCTTTCTTT. Translation gives CASHRAGNTEAFF.